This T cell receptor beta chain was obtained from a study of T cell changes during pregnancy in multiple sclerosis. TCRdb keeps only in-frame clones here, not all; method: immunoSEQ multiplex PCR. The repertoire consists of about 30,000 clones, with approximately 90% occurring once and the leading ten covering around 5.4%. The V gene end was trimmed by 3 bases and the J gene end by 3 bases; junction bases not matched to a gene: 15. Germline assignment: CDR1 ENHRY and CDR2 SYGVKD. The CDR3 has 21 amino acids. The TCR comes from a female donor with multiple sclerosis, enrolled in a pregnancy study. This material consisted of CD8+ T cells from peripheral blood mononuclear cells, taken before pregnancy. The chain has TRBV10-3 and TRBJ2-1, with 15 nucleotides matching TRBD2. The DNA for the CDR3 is TGTGCCATCAGTGATCCCGGCGGGGGACTAGCGGGAGGACGGGGCTACAATGAGCAGTTCTTC. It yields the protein CAISDPGGGLAGGRGYNEQFF.